The 10 T cell receptor beta chains listed next were all sequenced from one sample in a study of control samples from healthy donors and cancer patients. The table came from immunoSEQ multiplex PCR; TCRdb's copy has only in-frame clones and leaves some out. The sample carries 160,000 or so clones, nearly 95% recorded once. Source material: blood. The source is a man aged 50 or older in good health.

The chain recombines TRBV5-1 with TRBJ1-1, with 7 nucleotides matching TRBD1. CDR3 length equals 17 residues. Unmatched junction bases numbered 13, after V lost 4 bases and J lost 1 base. Germline-derived CDR1 and CDR2 are SGHRS and YFSETQ. The CDR3 DNA sequence: TGCGCCAGCAGCCCCATCAGGGCAGGGGGACCGAACACTGAAGCTTTCTTT. This encodes CASSPIRAGGPNTEAFF.

The CDR3 loop is CASSPSTGSSYEQYF. In DNA form, the CDR3 reads TGTGCCAGCTCACCATCGACAGGAAGCTCCTACGAGCAGTACTTC. The rearrangement uses TRBV18 and TRBJ2-7; possible D gene TRBD1, 6 bases. CDR1 KGHSH and CDR2 LQKENI come from the germline V gene. The V end lost 2 bases, the J end lost 0 bases, and 11 bases lay between the germline ends. The CDR3 has 15 amino acids.

The chain joins TRBV29-1 to TRBJ2-1, with D possibly being TRBD1 or TRBD2 (6 bases each). The germline V and J ends were trimmed by 0 bases and 4 bases, with 10 bases remaining between them. Germline CDR1 SQVTM, CDR2 ANQGSEA. CDR3 length: 14 amino acids. CDR3 coding DNA: TGCAGCGTTGAAGAGGGGGGCGAATACAATGAGCAGTTCTTC. Its translation: CSVEEGGEYNEQFF.

V gene TRBV14 combines with J gene TRBJ1-1; 7 bases fit TRBD1. The CDR3 loop spans 13 amino acids. Germline loops: CDR1 SGHDN, CDR2 FVKESK. V gave up 5 bases and J gave up 5 bases; unmatched junction bases: 5. The CDR3 reads CASSSDRRTEAFF. For the CDR3, the DNA is TGTGCCAGCAGCTCGGACAGGAGGACTGAAGCTTTCTTT.

The gene calls are TRBV15 and TRBJ1-6; 7 bases align to TRBD1. Trimming removed 8 bases from V and 4 bases from J; junction bases left unmatched: 2. Germline loops: CDR1 LNHNV, CDR2 YYDKDF (reference sequence). The CDR3 runs to 13 residues. CDR3 bases: TGTGCCACCGGGGACAGATATAATTCACCCCTCCACTTT. As protein: CATGDRYNSPLHF.

The chain carries TRBV5-1 and TRBJ2-5, with 8 bases lining up with TRBD2. After removal of 3 bases from V and 2 bases from J, the junction contained 9 bases not matched to a gene. This CDR3 has 16 amino acids. The germline CDR1 and CDR2 sequences are SGHRS and YFSETQ. CDR3 in DNA: TGCGCCAGCAGCTCCGGACTAGCAGTTGGGCAAGAGACCCAGTACTTC. Translated, it gives CASSSGLAVGQETQYF.

This clone has just one count. The chain combines TRBV7-2 with TRBJ2-1, with TRBD1 matching over 11 bases. V was clipped by 0 bases and J by 7 bases; unmatched bases: 5. CDR1 SGHTA and CDR2 FQGNSA come from the germline V gene. The CDR3 sequence is 16 residues long. The CDR3 bases are TGTGCCAGCAGCTTAGCGGGACAGGGGGTTACAAATGAGCAGTTCTTC. Translating it yields CASSLAGQGVTNEQFF.

This clone was seen a single time. V gene TRBV28 combines with J gene TRBJ1-1, with 8 nucleotides matching TRBD1. The CDR3 spans 14 residues. CDR1 and CDR2 from the germline V gene are MDHEN and SYDVKM. The ends lost 2 bases at V and 5 bases at J; junction bases unmatched: 4. The CDR3 DNA sequence: TGTGCCAGCAGTTTACAGGGGGCCCGGACTGAAGCTTTCTTT. It codes for CASSLQGARTEAFF.

The rearrangement links TRBV15 to TRBJ2-7; D not certain. CDR1 and CDR2 (germline): LNHNV, YYDKDF (reference sequence). The CDR3 consists of 13 residues. With 0 bases removed from V and 3 bases from J, the gap between germline ends came to 6 bases. The CDR3 sequence: CATSREVSYEQYF. CDR3 DNA: TGTGCCACCAGCAGAGAAGTCAGCTACGAGCAGTACTTC.

This sequence joins TRBV27 and TRBJ1-3; 9 bases align to TRBD1. Germline V gene data show CDR1 as MNHEY and CDR2 as SMNVEV (reference sequence). V lost 6 bases and J lost 4; bases outside the gene matches: 10. The CDR3 has 16 amino acids. This chain's CDR3 is CASSRATGGYGNTIYF. CDR3 in DNA: TGTGCCAGCAGCCGAGCGACAGGGGGATACGGAAACACCATATATTTT.